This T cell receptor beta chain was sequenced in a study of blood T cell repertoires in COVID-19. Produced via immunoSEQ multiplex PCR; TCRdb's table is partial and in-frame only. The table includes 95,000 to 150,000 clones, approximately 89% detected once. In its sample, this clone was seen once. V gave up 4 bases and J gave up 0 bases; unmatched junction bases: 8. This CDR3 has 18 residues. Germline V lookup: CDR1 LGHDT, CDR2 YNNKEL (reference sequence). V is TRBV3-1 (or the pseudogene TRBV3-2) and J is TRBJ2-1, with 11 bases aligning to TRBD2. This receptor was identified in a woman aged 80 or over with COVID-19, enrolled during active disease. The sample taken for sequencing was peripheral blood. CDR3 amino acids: CASSPGLAGYSSYNEQFF. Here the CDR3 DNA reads TGTGCCAGCAGCCCTGGACTAGCGGGTTATAGCTCCTACAATGAGCAGTTCTTC.